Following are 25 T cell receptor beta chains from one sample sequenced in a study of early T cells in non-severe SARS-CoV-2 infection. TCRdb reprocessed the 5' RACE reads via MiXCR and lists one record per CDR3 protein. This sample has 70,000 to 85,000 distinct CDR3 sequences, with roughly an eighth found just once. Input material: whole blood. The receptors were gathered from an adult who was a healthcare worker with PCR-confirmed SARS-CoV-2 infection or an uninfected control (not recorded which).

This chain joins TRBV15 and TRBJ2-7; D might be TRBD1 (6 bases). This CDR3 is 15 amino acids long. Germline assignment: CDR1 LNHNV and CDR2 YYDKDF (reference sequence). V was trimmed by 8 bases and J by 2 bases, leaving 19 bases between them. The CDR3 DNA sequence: TGTGCCACCTCGCCCGAAGGGACAAGTACCTACGAGCAGTACTTC. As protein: CATSPEGTSTYEQYF. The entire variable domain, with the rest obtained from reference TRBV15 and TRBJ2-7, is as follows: DAMVIQNPRYQVTQFGKPVTLSCSQTLNHNVMYWYQQKSSQAPKLLFHYYDKDFNNEADTPDNFQSRRPNTSFCFLDIRSPGLGDTAMYLCATSPEGTSTYEQYFGPGTRLTVT.

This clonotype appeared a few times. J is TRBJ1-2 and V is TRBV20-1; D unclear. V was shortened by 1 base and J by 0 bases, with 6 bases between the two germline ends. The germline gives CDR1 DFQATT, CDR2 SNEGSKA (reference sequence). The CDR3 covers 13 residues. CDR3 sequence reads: CSARATANYGYTF. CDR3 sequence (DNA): TGCAGTGCTAGAGCGACGGCTAACTATGGCTACACCTTC.

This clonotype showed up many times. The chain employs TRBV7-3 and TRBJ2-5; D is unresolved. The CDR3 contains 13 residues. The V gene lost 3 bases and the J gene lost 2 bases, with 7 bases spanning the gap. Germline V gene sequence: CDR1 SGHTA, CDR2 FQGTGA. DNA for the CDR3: TGTGCCAGCAGCTTGGCAGAGCAAGAGACCCAGTACTTC. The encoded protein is CASSLAEQETQYF.

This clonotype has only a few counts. The CDR3 loop reads CASSSDSYSNQPQHF. The DNA for the CDR3 is TGTGCCAGCAGCTCGGACAGTTATAGCAATCAGCCCCAGCATTTT. The genes are TRBV7-9 and TRBJ1-5, with D tentatively TRBD1 (6 bases). Trimming cost V 4 bases and J 0 bases, with 10 bases left between them. The V gene's germline CDR1 is SEHNR and CDR2 FQNEAQ (reference sequence). The CDR3 extends over 15 amino acids.

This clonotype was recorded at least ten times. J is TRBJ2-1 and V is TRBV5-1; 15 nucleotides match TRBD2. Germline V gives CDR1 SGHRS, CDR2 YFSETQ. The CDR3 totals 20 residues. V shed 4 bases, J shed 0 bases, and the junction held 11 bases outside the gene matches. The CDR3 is CASSPKGTSGGLSSYNEQFF. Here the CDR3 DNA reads TGCGCCAGCAGCCCTAAAGGGACTAGCGGGGGGCTAAGCTCCTACAATGAGCAGTTCTTC.

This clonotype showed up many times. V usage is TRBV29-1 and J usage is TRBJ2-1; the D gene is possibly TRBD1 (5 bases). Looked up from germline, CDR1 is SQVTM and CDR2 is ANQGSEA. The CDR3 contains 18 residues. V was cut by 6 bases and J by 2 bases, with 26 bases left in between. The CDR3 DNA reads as TGCAGCGTCAAAATCCCCCCCTCTCTAGGGGTTGCCTACAATGAGCAGTTCTTC. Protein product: CSVKIPPSLGVAYNEQFF.

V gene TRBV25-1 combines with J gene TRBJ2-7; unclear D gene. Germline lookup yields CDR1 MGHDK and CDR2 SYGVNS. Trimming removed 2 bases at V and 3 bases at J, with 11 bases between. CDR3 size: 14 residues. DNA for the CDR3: TGTGCCAGCAGTGAACAAACAGCCAGCTACGAGCAGTACTTC. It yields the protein CASSEQTASYEQYF.

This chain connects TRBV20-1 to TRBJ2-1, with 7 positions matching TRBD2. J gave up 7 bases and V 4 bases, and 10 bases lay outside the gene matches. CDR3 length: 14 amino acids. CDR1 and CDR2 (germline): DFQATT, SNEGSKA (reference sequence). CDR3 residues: CSATFAGDINEQFF. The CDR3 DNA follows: TGCAGTGCTACCTTCGCGGGAGATATAAATGAGCAGTTCTTC.

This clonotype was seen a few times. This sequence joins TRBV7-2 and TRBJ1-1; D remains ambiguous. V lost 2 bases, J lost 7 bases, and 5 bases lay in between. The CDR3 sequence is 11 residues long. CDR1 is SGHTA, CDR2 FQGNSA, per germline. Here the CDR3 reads CASSLLFEAFF. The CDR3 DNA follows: TGTGCCAGCAGCTTATTGTTTGAAGCTTTCTTT.

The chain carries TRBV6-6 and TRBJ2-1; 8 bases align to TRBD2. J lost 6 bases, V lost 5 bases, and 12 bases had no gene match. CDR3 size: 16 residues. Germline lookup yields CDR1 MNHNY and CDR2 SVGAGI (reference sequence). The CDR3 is CASSPSAGVLPNEQFF. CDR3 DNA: TGTGCCAGCAGTCCGTCAGCGGGAGTCCTCCCCAATGAGCAGTTCTTC.

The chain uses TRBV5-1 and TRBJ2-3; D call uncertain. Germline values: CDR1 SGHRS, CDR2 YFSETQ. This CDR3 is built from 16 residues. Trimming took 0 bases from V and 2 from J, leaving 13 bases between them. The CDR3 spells CASSLVSGADTDTQYF. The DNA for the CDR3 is TGCGCCAGCAGCTTGGTATCGGGCGCTGACACAGATACGCAGTATTTT. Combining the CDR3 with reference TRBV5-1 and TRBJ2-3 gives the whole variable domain KAGVTQTPRYLIKTRGQQVTLSCSPISGHRSVSWYQQTPGQGLQFLFEYFSETQRNKGNFPGRFSGRQFSNSRSEMNVSTLELGDSALYLCASSLVSGADTDTQYFGPGTRLTVL.

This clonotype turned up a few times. The CDR3 loop is CASSVPGSREQYF. In DNA, the CDR3 is TGTGCCAGCAGTGTCCCAGGGTCCCGCGAGCAGTACTTC. The gene calls are TRBV6-6 and TRBJ2-7; weak D call: TRBD1 (5 bases). The CDR3 runs to 13 residues. Germline V gene lookup returns CDR1 MNHNY and CDR2 SVGAGI (reference sequence). Trimming left V 5 bases short and J 6 bases short, with 14 bases between.

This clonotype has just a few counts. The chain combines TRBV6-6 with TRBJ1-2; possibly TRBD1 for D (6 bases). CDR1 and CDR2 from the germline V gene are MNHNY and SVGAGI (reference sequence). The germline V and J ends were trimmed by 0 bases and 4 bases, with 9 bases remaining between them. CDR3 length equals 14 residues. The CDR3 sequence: CASSYSLTGYGYTF. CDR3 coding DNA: TGTGCCAGCAGTTACTCCCTGACAGGCTATGGCTACACCTTC.

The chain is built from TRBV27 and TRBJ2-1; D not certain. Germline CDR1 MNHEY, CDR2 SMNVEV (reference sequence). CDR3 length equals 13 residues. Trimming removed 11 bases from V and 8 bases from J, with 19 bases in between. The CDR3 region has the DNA TGTGCCTTCCAGCTGGCAGTTTTCGATGAGCAGTTCTTC. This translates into CAFQLAVFDEQFF.

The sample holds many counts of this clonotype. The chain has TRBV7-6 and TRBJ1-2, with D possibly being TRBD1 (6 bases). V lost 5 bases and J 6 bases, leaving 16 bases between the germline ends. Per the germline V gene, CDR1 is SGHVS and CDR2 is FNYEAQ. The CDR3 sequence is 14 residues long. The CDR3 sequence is CASSKTGLLDGYTF. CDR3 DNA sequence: TGTGCCAGCAGCAAAACAGGGTTATTAGATGGCTACACCTTC.

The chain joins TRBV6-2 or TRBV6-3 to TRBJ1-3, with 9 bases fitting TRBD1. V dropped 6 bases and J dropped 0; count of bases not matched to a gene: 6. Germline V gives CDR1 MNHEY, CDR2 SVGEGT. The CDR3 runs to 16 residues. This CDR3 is CASRRDRAFSGNTIYF. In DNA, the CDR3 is TGTGCCAGCAGACGGGACAGGGCGTTCTCTGGAAACACCATATATTTT.

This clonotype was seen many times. CDR3 amino acids: CASSQDPGFGTYEQYF. The CDR3 DNA sequence: TGTGCCAGCAGCCAAGACCCGGGTTTCGGCACCTACGAGCAGTACTTC. The V gene is TRBV14, the J gene TRBJ2-7; no clear D gene. The length of the CDR3 is 16 residues. V was trimmed by 0 bases and J by 2 bases, leaving 14 bases between them. Germline CDR1 and CDR2: SGHDN and FVKESK.

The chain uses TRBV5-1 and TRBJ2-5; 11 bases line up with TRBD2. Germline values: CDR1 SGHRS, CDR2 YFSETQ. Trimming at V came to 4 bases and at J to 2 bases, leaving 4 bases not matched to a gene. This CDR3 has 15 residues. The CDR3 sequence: CASSLLAGGQETQYF. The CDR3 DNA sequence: TGCGCCAGCAGCCTGTTAGCGGGGGGGCAAGAGACCCAGTACTTC.

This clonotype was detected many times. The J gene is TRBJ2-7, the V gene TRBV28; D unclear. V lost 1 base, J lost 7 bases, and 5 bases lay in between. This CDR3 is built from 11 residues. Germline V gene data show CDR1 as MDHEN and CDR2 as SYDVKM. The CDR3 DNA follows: TGTGCCAGCAGTTTATACGGGGAGCAGTACTTC. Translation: CASSLYGEQYF.

CDR3 sequence (DNA): TGTGCCAGCAGGCGTGGGAGCGGGAGGGTCAATGAGCAGTTCTTC. It is translated as CASRRGSGRVNEQFF. The V and J genes are TRBV7-6 and TRBJ2-1, with 10 bases identical to TRBD2. Trimming at V came to 6 bases and at J to 6 bases, leaving 8 bases not matched to a gene. This CDR3 contains 15 residues. The germline V gene encodes CDR1 SGHVS and CDR2 FNYEAQ.

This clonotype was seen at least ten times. In DNA, the CDR3 is TGTGCCAGCACCCAAGAGGGGGGTTCCATGAACACTGAAGCTTTCTTT. Translating gives CASTQEGGSMNTEAFF. The chain is built from TRBV12-3 or TRBV12-4 and TRBJ1-1; TRBD1 might be the D (6 bases). The CDR3 has 16 amino acids. The V end lost 7 bases, the J end lost 0 bases, and 18 bases lay between the germline ends.

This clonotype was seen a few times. DNA of the CDR3: TGTGCCAGCAGTTTCGAACCGACTACGAATGAGCAGTTCTTC. Amino acid sequence: CASSFEPTTNEQFF. The V gene is TRBV6-5, the J gene TRBJ2-1; D possibly corresponds to TRBD2 (5 bases). This CDR3 has 14 residues. V was trimmed by 4 bases and J by 7 bases, leaving 14 bases between them. Germline V gene data show CDR1 as MNHEY and CDR2 as SVGAGI.

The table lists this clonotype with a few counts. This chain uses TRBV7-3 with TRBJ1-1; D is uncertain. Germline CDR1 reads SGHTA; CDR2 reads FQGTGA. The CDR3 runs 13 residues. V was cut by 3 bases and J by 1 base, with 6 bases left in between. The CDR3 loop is CASSFSSNTEAFF. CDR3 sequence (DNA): TGTGCCAGCAGCTTCTCCTCGAACACTGAAGCTTTCTTT. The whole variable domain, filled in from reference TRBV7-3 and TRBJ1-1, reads GAGVSQTPSNKVTEKGKYVELRCDPISGHTALYWYRQSLGQGPEFLIYFQGTGAADDSGLPNDRFFAVRPEGSVSTLKIQRTERGDSAVYLCASSFSSNTEAFFGQGTRLTVV.

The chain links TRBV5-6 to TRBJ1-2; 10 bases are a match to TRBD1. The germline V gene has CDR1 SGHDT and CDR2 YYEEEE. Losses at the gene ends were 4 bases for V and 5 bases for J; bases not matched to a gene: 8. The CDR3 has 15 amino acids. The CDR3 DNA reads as TGTGCCAGCAGCCGCTTGGGACAGGGGAAATATGGCTACACCTTC. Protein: CASSRLGQGKYGYTF.

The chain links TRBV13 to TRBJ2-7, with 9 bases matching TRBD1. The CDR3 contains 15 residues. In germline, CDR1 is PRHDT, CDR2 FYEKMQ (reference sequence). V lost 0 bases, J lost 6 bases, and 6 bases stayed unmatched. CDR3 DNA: TGTGCCAGCAGCTTAGGGGACAGGGGTACCCTCGAGCAGTACTTC. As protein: CASSLGDRGTLEQYF.